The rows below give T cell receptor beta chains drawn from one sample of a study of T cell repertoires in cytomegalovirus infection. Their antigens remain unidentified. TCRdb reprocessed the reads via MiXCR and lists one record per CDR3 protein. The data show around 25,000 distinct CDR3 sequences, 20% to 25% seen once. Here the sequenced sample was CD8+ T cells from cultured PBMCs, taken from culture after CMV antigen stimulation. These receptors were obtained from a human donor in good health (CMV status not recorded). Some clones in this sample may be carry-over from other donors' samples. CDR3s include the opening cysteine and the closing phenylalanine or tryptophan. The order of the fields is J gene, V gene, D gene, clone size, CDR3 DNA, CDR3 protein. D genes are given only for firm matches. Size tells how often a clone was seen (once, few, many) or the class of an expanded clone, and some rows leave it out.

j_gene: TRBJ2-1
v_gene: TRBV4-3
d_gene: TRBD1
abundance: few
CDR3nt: TGCGCCAGCAGCCCAGACAGGGGTCTCTACAATGAGCAGTTCTTC
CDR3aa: CASSPDRGLYNEQFF

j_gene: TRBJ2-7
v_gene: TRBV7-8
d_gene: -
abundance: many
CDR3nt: TGTGCCAGCAGCTTAGGGATGTACTACGAGCAGTACTTC
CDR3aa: CASSLGMYYEQYF

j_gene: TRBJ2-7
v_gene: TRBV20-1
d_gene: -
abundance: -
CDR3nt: TGCAGTGCTAGAGCCCCGAGCCCCAGGACTGGACAATACGAGCAGTACTTC
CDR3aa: CSARAPSPRTGQYEQYF

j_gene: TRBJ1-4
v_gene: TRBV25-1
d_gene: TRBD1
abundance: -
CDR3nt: TGTGCCAGCAGTGAATCACCGGGACAGGGGGTGAATGAAAAACTGTTTTTT
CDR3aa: CASSESPGQGVNEKLFF

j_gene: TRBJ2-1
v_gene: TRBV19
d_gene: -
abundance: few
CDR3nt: TGTGCCAGTAGATCCGAGGACGGCGTCTCCTACAATGAGCAGTTCTTC
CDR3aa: CASRSEDGVSYNEQFF

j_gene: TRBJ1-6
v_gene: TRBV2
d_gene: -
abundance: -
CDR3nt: TGTGCCAGCAGTAGAATAGGACACACCTATAATTCACCCCTCCACTTT
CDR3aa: CASSRIGHTYNSPLHF

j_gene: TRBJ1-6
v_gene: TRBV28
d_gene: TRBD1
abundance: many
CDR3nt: TGTGCCAGCAGTGGGGCAGGGGGCAGAATAAGCTCCTATAATTCACCCCTCCACTTT
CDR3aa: CASSGAGGRISSYNSPLHF

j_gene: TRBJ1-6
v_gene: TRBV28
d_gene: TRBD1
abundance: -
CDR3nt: TGTGCCAGCAGTAGACAGGGTCGGAATTCACCCCTCCACTTT
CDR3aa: CASSRQGRNSPLHF

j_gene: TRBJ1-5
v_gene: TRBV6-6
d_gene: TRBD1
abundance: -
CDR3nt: TGTGCCAGCAGTTACTCCCTAGGGGGCGGGAGCAATCAGCCCCAGCATTTT
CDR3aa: CASSYSLGGGSNQPQHF

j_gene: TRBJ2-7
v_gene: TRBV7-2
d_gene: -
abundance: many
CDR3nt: TGTGCCAGCAGCTTAGATATGGAGAGGGACTACGAGCAGTACTTC
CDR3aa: CASSLDMERDYEQYF

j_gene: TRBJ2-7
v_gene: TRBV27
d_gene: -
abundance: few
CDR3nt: TGTGCCAGCAGTGCTGGGGGGGGGCCCTCCTACGAGCAGTACTTC
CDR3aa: CASSAGGGPSYEQYF

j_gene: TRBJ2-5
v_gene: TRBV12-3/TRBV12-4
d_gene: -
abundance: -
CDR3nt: TGTGCCTGCCGGGGGGCACTGGACGCGACCCAGTACTTC
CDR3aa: CACRGALDATQYF

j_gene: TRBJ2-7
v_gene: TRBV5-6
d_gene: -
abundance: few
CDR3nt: TGTGCCAGCAGCTTGTTCCAGGGGATCTACGAGCAGTACTTC
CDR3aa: CASSLFQGIYEQYF

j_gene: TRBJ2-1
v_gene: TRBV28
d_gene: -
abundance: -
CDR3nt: TGTGCCAGCAGCCCGTTTTTGGGCGGGGAACAGTTCTTC
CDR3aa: CASSPFLGGEQFF

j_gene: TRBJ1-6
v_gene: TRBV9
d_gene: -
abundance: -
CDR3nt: TGTGCCAGCAGCCCTAGACAGCCTTGGGGAGATGAGAGGTATAATTCACCCCTCCACTTT
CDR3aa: CASSPRQPWGDERYNSPLHF

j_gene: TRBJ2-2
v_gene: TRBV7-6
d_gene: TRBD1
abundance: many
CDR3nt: TGTGCCAGCAGCGCCGTAGTGACGCGGGCAGCCCGGGGCAGGGGGCTGGACACCGGGGAGCTGTTTTTT
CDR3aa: CASSAVVTRAARGRGLDTGELFF

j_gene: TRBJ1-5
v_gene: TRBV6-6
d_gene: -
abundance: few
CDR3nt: TGTGCCAGCAGCTTTACCCATAGCAATCAGCCCCAGCATTTT
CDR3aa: CASSFTHSNQPQHF

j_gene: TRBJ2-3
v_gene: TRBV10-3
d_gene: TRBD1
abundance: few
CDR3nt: TGTGCCATCAGTGAGGAGGACAGGAGCACAGATACGCAGTATTTT
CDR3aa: CAISEEDRSTDTQYF

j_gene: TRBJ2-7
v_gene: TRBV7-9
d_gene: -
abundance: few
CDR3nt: TGTGCCAGCAGCTATAGGGGGCTGGGACTTTCCGAGCAGTACTTC
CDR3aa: CASSYRGLGLSEQYF

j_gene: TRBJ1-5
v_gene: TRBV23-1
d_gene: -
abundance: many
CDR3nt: TGCGCCAGCAGTCCTTCCGTAATCAATCAGCCCCAGCATTTT
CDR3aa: CASSPSVINQPQHF

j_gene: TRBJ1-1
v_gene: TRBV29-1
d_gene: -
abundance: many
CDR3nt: TGCAGCACCCGACGGAACACTGAAGCTTTCTTT
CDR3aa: CSTRRNTEAFF

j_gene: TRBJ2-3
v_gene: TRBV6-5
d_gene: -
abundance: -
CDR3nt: TGTGCCAGCACCTCGCTCGGGACGGGGGACGCAGATACGCAGTATTTT
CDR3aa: CASTSLGTGDADTQYF

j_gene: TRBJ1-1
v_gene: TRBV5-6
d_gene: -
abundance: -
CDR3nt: TGTGCCAGCAGCTTGGGGGGCTATAAGACTGAAGCTTTCTTT
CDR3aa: CASSLGGYKTEAFF